Below, 7 T cell receptor beta chains from the same sample are listed, as sequenced in a study of T cell responses to AZD1222 COVID-19 vaccine. Assay used: immunoSEQ multiplex PCR; TCRdb lists only in-frame clones, some missing. The sample has fewer than 95,000 clones; about 91% are singletons. The source was peripheral blood, collected 28 days after the second AZD1222 dose. These receptors were obtained from an adult who received the AZD1222 COVID-19 vaccine.

The count of this clone is one. The chain uses TRBV5-1 and TRBJ2-2; the D is unclear. CDR3 size: 18 residues. Germline CDR1 is SGHRS and CDR2 is YFSETQ. V lost 5 bases and J 0 bases, leaving 20 bases between the germline ends. The CDR3 region is CASSRIPNDGANTGELFF. The CDR3 DNA follows: TGCGCCAGCAGTAGAATCCCCAATGACGGAGCGAACACCGGGGAGCTGTTTTTT.

The chain combines TRBV28 with TRBJ1-5; 9 nucleotides match TRBD1. V lost 7 bases and J lost 6; bases outside the gene matches: 1. Germline V gene sequence: CDR1 MDHEN, CDR2 SYDVKM. CDR3 length: 12 amino acids. This CDR3 is CASTGQGQPQHF. The CDR3 DNA sequence: TGTGCCAGCACGGGACAGGGTCAGCCCCAGCATTTT.

V gene TRBV5-1 combines with J gene TRBJ2-7, with 9 bases matching TRBD2. The germline V gene encodes CDR1 SGHRS and CDR2 YFSETQ. Losses at the gene ends were 4 bases for V and 2 bases for J; bases not matched to a gene: 10. The length of the CDR3 is 16 residues. CDR3 sequence: CASSPQGVAGAYEQYF. The CDR3 DNA reads as TGCGCCAGCAGCCCCCAGGGGGTAGCGGGAGCCTACGAGCAGTACTTC. Full variable domain (missing parts from reference TRBV5-1 and TRBJ2-7): KAGVTQTPRYLIKTRGQQVTLSCSPISGHRSVSWYQQTPGQGLQFLFEYFSETQRNKGNFPGRFSGRQFSNSRSEMNVSTLELGDSALYLCASSPQGVAGAYEQYFGPGTRLTVT.

This clone showed up just once. The rearrangement uses TRBV3-1 (or the pseudogene TRBV3-2) and TRBJ2-7, with D perhaps matching TRBD1 or TRBD2 (5 bases each). Looked up from germline, CDR1 is LGHDT and CDR2 is YNNKEL (reference sequence). The CDR3 has 15 residues. The V end lost 3 bases, the J end lost 3 bases, and 15 bases lay between the germline ends. The CDR3 sequence: CASSHPGTRGYEQYF. The CDR3 nucleotides read TGTGCCAGCAGCCACCCCGGGACCCGCGGCTACGAGCAGTACTTC.

The rearrangement uses TRBV7-2 and TRBJ2-3; no reliable D call. V lost 6 bases and J 1 base, leaving 11 bases between the germline ends. The CDR3 sequence is 14 residues long. Germline CDR1 SGHTA, CDR2 FQGNSA. Written as DNA, the CDR3 is TGTGCCAGCAGTCGGAGAGTCGGCACAGATACGCAGTATTTT. Amino acid sequence: CASSRRVGTDTQYF.

This clone was seen a few times. This rearrangement joins TRBV7-9 to TRBJ2-3; no reliable D call. The CDR3 covers 9 residues. CDR1 is SEHNR, CDR2 FQNEAQ, per germline (reference sequence). V lost 10 bases to trimming and J lost 4 bases, with 3 bases between them. The CDR3 DNA reads as TGTGCCACCTCAGATACGCAGTATTTT. It is translated as CATSDTQYF.

The chain uses TRBV5-1 and TRBJ1-3; D gene ambiguous. Trimming took off 5 bases at V and 0 bases at J, with 9 bases between the two ends. CDR1 and CDR2 (germline): SGHRS, YFSETQ. There are 14 residues in the CDR3. Here the CDR3 reads CASRPSNSGNTIYF. The CDR3 coding sequence is TGCGCCAGCAGGCCATCTAACTCTGGAAACACCATATATTTT.